Following are 14 T cell receptor beta chains from one sample sequenced in a study of CD8+CD57+ T cells in acquired aplastic anemia. Investigators profiled TCR beta VDJ and CDR3 from genomic DNA template. TCRdb used MiXCR to reprocess the reads, holding one entry per CDR3 protein. The sample includes about 260,000 distinct CDR3 sequences, about 80% of them seen just once. Patients picked for sequencing had shown CD8+CD57+ cell expansion detected by flow cytometry. Sequencing used sorted CD4+, CD8+, or CD8+CD57+ T cells (not recorded which) from PBMCs. The source of these receptors is a human donor with aplastic anemia.

Points on this clonotype: A single base separates this from a much larger clone, so it may be a read error. This rearrangement joins TRBV7-9 to TRBJ2-3; perhaps TRBD1 as D (6 bases). The CDR3 is 14 amino acids. Germline CDR1 is SEHNR and CDR2 is FQNEAQ (reference sequence). The CDR3 protein is CASSLDLRGDTEAF. CDR3 nucleotides: TGTGCCAGCAGCTTAGATCTGAGAGGGGACACTGAAGCTTTT.

A remark on this clonotype: Sequence at one end of the junction differs from germline and may be a read error. The chain couples TRBV7-9 to TRBJ2-5; D assignment may be TRBD1 or TRBD2 (5 bases each). This CDR3 has 14 amino acids. CDR1 is SEHNR, CDR2 FQNEAQ, per germline (reference sequence). The CDR3 spells CASSRGGRQGTKYF. The CDR3 bases are TGTGCCAGCAGCAGAGGCGGCAGGCAAGGGACCAAGTACTTC.

This clonotype was recorded a few times. The V call is TRBV29-1, the J call TRBJ2-5, with a weak D call TRBD1 (6 bases). The V and J ends lost 6 bases and 4 bases respectively, with 18 bases between them. This CDR3 comprises 14 residues. Germline CDR1 is SQVTM and CDR2 is ANQGSEA. The CDR3 protein is CSVQRQAAAETQYF. The CDR3 DNA reads as TGCAGCGTACAGAGACAGGCCGCGGCAGAGACCCAGTACTTC.

A note on this clonotype: The CDR3 end shows no conserved phenylalanine or tryptophan, and so a read error is likely. It is unclear where the CDR3 begins or ends on the DNA, so no DNA is shown, and the CDR3 is as TCRdb lists it. V gene TRBV2 combines with J gene TRBJ2-1; the table's D call, TRBD1, has no DNA check behind it. Germline V gives CDR1 SNHLY, CDR2 FYNNEI. The CDR3 is made up of 16 amino acids, end residues included. The CDR3 region is CASSLLEPLLYEQYFG.

On this clonotype: The DNA is left out, because the CDR3 cannot be placed on it with certainty; the CDR3 is given as TCRdb lists it. This chain uses TRBV12-3 or TRBV12-4 with TRBJ2-7; the tabulated D call, TRBD1, remains unverified against the DNA. With termini counted, the CDR3 has 16 amino acids. The CDR3 spells CASSQGRYGYTFGQYV.

This clonotype was picked up one time. This chain uses TRBV13 with TRBJ1-2, with D possibly matching TRBD1 (5 bases). V lost 4 bases and J 11 bases, leaving 23 bases between the germline ends. The CDR3 has 15 amino acids. In germline, CDR1 is PRHDT, CDR2 FYEKMQ (reference sequence). CDR3 residues: CASSSTTGRVLSYTF. Written as DNA, the CDR3 is TGTGCCAGCAGCTCAACAACGGGCAGGGTACTGAGTTACACCTTC.

This clonotype was recorded once. This chain uses TRBV7-2 with TRBJ1-4, with D unclear. The V end was cut by 0 bases, the J end by 14 bases, with 16 bases between. The CDR3 has 14 residues. The germline CDR1 and CDR2 sequences are SGHTA and FQGNSA. The CDR3 sequence: CASSLASTNETLFF. The CDR3 coding sequence is TGTGCCAGCAGCTTAGCCTCAACTAATGAAACGCTGTTTTTT. The full variable domain, completed using reference TRBV7-2 and TRBJ1-4, is GAGVSQSPSNKVTEKGKDVELRCDPISGHTALYWYRQSLGQGLEFLIYFQGNSAPDKSGLPSDRFSAERTGGSVSTLTIQRTQQEDSAVYLCASSLASTNETLFFGSGTQLSVL.

The chain employs TRBV2 and TRBJ1-1; possible D gene TRBD1, 5 bases. The CDR3 has 14 residues. V shed 8 bases and J shed 13 bases, with 26 bases lying between them. Per germline, CDR1 SNHLY and CDR2 FYNNEI. CDR3 sequence (DNA): TGTGCCAGCGGTACCGCAGGGACGAATACTCAAGATTTCTTT. Residues: CASGTAGTNTQDFF. The variable domain in full, with the rest retrieved from reference TRBV2 and TRBJ1-1, is EPEVTQTPSHQVTQMGQEVILRCVPISNHLYFYWYRQILGQKVEFLVSFYNNEISEKSEIFDDQFSVERPDGSNFTLKIRSTKLEDSAMYFCASGTAGTNTQDFFGQGTRLTVV.

The chain has TRBV7-8 and TRBJ2-1; TRBD2 might be the D (5 bases). Per germline, CDR1 SGHVS and CDR2 FQNEAQ. V lost 2 bases, J lost 13 bases, and 24 bases lay in between. This CDR3 comprises 16 residues. The CDR3 region is CASSLPRGPDTEDQFF. The CDR3 DNA reads TGTGCCAGCAGCTTACCGAGAGGCCCCGATACGGAGGATCAGTTCTTC.

Turning to this clonotype: Because the CDR3 is missing its conserved closing phenylalanine or tryptophan, this is likely a read error. The limits of the CDR3 on the DNA are not certain, so only TCRdb's listed CDR3 is given. This rearrangement joins TRBV7-9 to TRBJ2-3; no check of the table's D call, TRBD2, against the DNA was made. Counting both end residues, the CDR3 totals 14 amino acids. Germline values: CDR1 SEHNR, CDR2 FQNEAQ (reference sequence). This CDR3 is CASSEGPYEQYFGL.

Comment on this clonotype: The junction departs from the called germline gene at one end, perhaps through a read error. This chain connects TRBV7-2 to TRBJ1-1, with D maybe TRBD1 (6 bases). Germline lookup yields CDR1 SGHTA and CDR2 FQGNSA. The CDR3 length is 13 residues. The CDR3 spells CASSLAGHPDTQF. CDR3 DNA sequence: TGTGCCAGCAGCTTAGCGGGACACCCCGATACGCAGTTT.

On this clonotype itself: Germline and junction disagree at one end, which may indicate a read error. The chain combines TRBV2 with TRBJ1-5; unclear D gene. The CDR3 sequence is 14 residues long. Germline CDR1 SNHLY, CDR2 FYNNEI. The CDR3 loop is CASGDAYTNTHHFF. The CDR3 DNA reads as TGTGCCAGCGGTGATGCGTATACAAATACGCACCATTTTTTT. Together with reference TRBV2 and TRBJ1-5, the CDR3 gives the full variable domain: EPEVTQTPSHQVTQMGQEVILRCVPISNHLYFYWYRQILGQKVEFLVSFYNNEISEKSEIFDDQFSVERPDGSNFTLKIRSTKLEDSAMYFCASGDAYTNTHHFFGDGTRLSIL.

This rearrangement joins TRBV9 to TRBJ1-1, with D hard to call. CDR1 and CDR2 from the germline V gene are SGDLS and YYNGEE. Trimming removed 0 bases from V and 11 bases from J, with 20 bases in between. The CDR3 totals 15 residues. CDR3 in amino acids: CASSVGSARKYFAFF. Here the CDR3 DNA reads TGTGCCAGCAGCGTAGGGTCAGCTAGGAAGTATTTTGCTTTCTTT.

Notes on this clonotype: The junction does not match germline at one end; this may be a read error. The rearrangement links TRBV7-9 to TRBJ2-5; perhaps TRBD1 as D (5 bases). CDR1 is SEHNR, CDR2 FQNEAQ, per germline (reference sequence). This CDR3 is 14 amino acids long. This chain's CDR3 is CASSTAGHEQSLGF. CDR3 nucleotides: TGTGCCAGCAGCACCGCAGGGCACGAGCAGTCCCTCGGCTTC. Supplemented by reference TRBV7-9 and TRBJ2-5, the full variable domain reads DTGVSQNPRHKITKRGQNVTFRCDPISEHNRLYWYRQTLGQGPEFLTYFQNEAQLEKSRLLSDRFSAERPKGSFSTLEIQRTEQGDSAMYLCASSTAGHEQSLGFGPGTRLLVL.